This T cell receptor (beta chain) was observed in a study of glioma-infiltrating T cells after dendritic cell vaccination. Across the whole study: Between the early 2000s and the early 2010s, patients got autologous tumor lysate-pulsed dendritic cell vaccines.

The method was immunoSEQ multiplex PCR; TCRdb's version includes in-frame clones alone and lacks a portion of them. The sample shows some 100,000 clones, 85% to 90% of them seen only once. A word on this clone: Its antigen is still unknown.

Overall study results and limits: Patients with more pretreatment TILs had longer time to progression and survival. Few patients contributed both blood and tumor specimens.

The receptor was derived from a human donor with glioblastoma. This specimen consisted of blood, obtained before dendritic cell vaccination.

DNA for the CDR3: TGTGCCAGCAGCTTACTAGCGGGAGCCTACGAGCAGTACTTC. Protein: CASSLLAGAYEQYF. V usage is TRBV7-8 and J usage is TRBJ2-7; 10 bases agree with TRBD2. Germline V gives CDR1 SGHVS, CDR2 FQNEAQ. V dropped 2 bases and J dropped 2; count of bases not matched to a gene: 0. The CDR3 consists of 14 residues.